This entry lists 30 T cell receptor beta chains sequenced from one sample in a study of shared clonotypes between healthy human individuals. TCRdb's copy holds only in-frame clones and misses some; the assay was immunoSEQ multiplex PCR. The repertoire holds approximately 2.5 million clones, 93% seen once, with 0.36% in the top ten. Sequenced material: naive CD4+ T cells from PBMCs. Described subset: CD45RA+ positively selected. The receptors shown here come from a man aged 18 to 30 in good health. Some clones in this sample may be carry-over from other donors' samples.

The V call is TRBV5-1, the J call TRBJ2-1; 9 bases agree with TRBD2. Looked up from germline, CDR1 is SGHRS and CDR2 is YFSETQ. This CDR3 is 16 amino acids long. The V gene end was trimmed by 4 bases and the J gene end by 7 bases; junction bases not matched to a gene: 12. CDR3 coding DNA: TGCGCCAGCAGCCTGGGATCTAGCGGGAATCGAAATGAGCAGTTCTTC. It is translated as CASSLGSSGNRNEQFF.

The chain couples TRBV9 to TRBJ2-2; no clear D gene. The length of the CDR3 is 14 residues. The germline gives CDR1 SGDLS, CDR2 YYNGEE. V gave up 4 bases and J gave up 6 bases, with 13 bases separating them. CDR3 amino acids: CASSPLSGAGELFF. CDR3 in DNA: TGTGCCAGCAGCCCCCTGTCGGGCGCCGGGGAGCTGTTTTTT.

The V and J genes are TRBV30 and TRBJ2-6; D is possibly TRBD1 (5 bases). The CDR3 spans 14 residues. V lost 5 bases, J lost 2 bases, and 10 bases lay in between. Germline CDR1 and CDR2: GTSNPN and SVGIG (reference sequence). The CDR3 here is CAWGWGPGANVLTF. Written as DNA, the CDR3 is TGTGCCTGGGGCTGGGGCCCTGGGGCCAACGTCCTGACTTTC.

This chain joins TRBV4-2 and TRBJ1-1; D call uncertain. Germline V gene lookup returns CDR1 LGHNA and CDR2 YNFKEQ. The V end was cut by 1 base, the J end by 1 base, with 10 bases between. The CDR3 is 15 residues long. The CDR3 sequence: CASSQVGSTNTEAFF. Written as DNA, the CDR3 is TGTGCCAGCAGCCAAGTAGGCAGTACGAACACTGAAGCTTTCTTT.

This clone was detected once. The chain has TRBV5-5 and TRBJ2-3; TRBD2 might be the D (6 bases). V was trimmed by 0 bases and J by 3 bases, leaving 11 bases between them. The germline CDR1 and CDR2 sequences are SGHKS and YYEKEE (reference sequence). The CDR3 has 15 amino acids. The CDR3 nucleotides are TGTGCCAGCAGCTTGGAGGCAGCGGGTACAGATACGCAGTATTTT. Translation gives CASSLEAAGTDTQYF.

The V and J genes are TRBV19 and TRBJ1-1; 10 bases line up with TRBD1. The CDR3 sequence is 16 residues long. Trimming took 3 bases from V and 4 from J; bases not matched to a gene: 8. Germline loops: CDR1 LNHDA, CDR2 SQIVND (reference sequence). The CDR3 DNA follows: TGTGCCAGTAGTATTCCTCCGGGACAGGGGCCCACTGAAGCTTTCTTT. It yields the protein CASSIPPGQGPTEAFF.

CDR3 DNA: TGCGCCAGCAGCCAAGTACCCTCCGACAGGCCTGCCGGGGAGCTGTTTTTT. This encodes CASSQVPSDRPAGELFF. The J gene is TRBJ2-2, the V gene TRBV4-1, with a possible D match to TRBD1 (6 bases). This CDR3 region has 17 residues. Trimming cost V 1 base and J 6 bases, with 18 bases left between them. Looked up from germline, CDR1 is MGHRA and CDR2 is YSYEKL.

CDR3 protein: CASSTDRGIEQYF. Here the CDR3 DNA reads TGTGCCAGCAGCACGGACAGGGGTATCGAGCAGTACTTC. This chain links TRBV28 with TRBJ2-7; TRBD1 matches at 9 bases. The V and J ends lost 6 bases and 6 bases, in that order; junction bases with no gene match: 6. The CDR3 totals 13 residues. Germline V gene lookup returns CDR1 MDHEN and CDR2 SYDVKM.

The chain couples TRBV30 to TRBJ1-1, with 8 bases fitting TRBD1. The CDR3 covers 14 residues. With 2 bases clipped from V and 4 bases from J, the junction kept 6 bases outside the gene matches. CDR1 is GTSNPN and CDR2 is SVGIG in the germline V gene (reference sequence). CDR3 sequence (DNA): TGTGCCTGGAGTAGGGCAGGGGGCCTCACTGAAGCTTTCTTT. It yields the protein CAWSRAGGLTEAFF. The full variable domain, rest sourced from reference TRBV30 and TRBJ1-1, is SQTIHQWPATLVQPVGSPLSLECTVEGTSNPNLYWYRQAAGRGLQLLFYSVGIGQISSEVPQNLSASRPQDRQFILSSKKLLLSDSGFYLCAWSRAGGLTEAFFGQGTRLTVV.

The genes are TRBV27 and TRBJ2-5, with D maybe TRBD2 (6 bases). The CDR3 loop spans 15 amino acids. Germline values: CDR1 MNHEY, CDR2 SMNVEV (reference sequence). Trimming pared 6 bases from V and 5 bases from J, leaving 19 bases between. The CDR3 DNA follows: TGTGCCAGCAGCTTTAAACAGGCGGGGAAGGAGACCCAGTACTTC. Protein product: CASSFKQAGKETQYF.

Notes on this clone: The germline gene is not matched at one end of the junction; a read error may be the cause. V and J are TRBV6-1 and TRBJ2-5; D not resolved. Germline V gives CDR1 MNHNS, CDR2 SASEGT. This CDR3 is built from 15 residues. The CDR3 DNA follows: TGTGCCATCAGTGAAGAATATCGGATCCAAGAGACCCAGTACTTC. Protein product: CAISEEYRIQETQYF.

The chain links TRBV2 to TRBJ2-1; TRBD2 matches 12 bases. CDR3 length: 16 residues. J gave up 8 bases and V 3 bases, and 8 bases lay outside the gene matches. Germline values: CDR1 SNHLY, CDR2 FYNNEI. CDR3 sequence: CASSEFGLAGGDEQFF. In nucleotides, the CDR3 is TGTGCCAGCAGTGAGTTCGGCCTAGCGGGAGGGGATGAGCAGTTCTTC.

V is TRBV18 and J is TRBJ2-7; D perhaps matches TRBD1 (6 bases). The CDR3 runs to 11 residues. Germline values: CDR1 KGHSH, CDR2 LQKENI. V was shortened by 2 bases and J by 12 bases, with 11 bases between the two germline ends. CDR3: CASSPAGDLYF. DNA of the CDR3: TGTGCCAGCTCACCAGCAGGGGATCTGTACTTC.

The J gene is TRBJ1-5, the V gene TRBV7-9, with TRBD1 matching 8 bases. The CDR3 is made up of 17 amino acids. J lost 3 bases, V lost 5 bases, and 12 bases had no gene match. CDR1 is SEHNR, CDR2 FQNEAQ, per germline (reference sequence). CDR3 loop: CASSPLTGTGNNQPQHF. In DNA, the CDR3 is TGTGCCAGCAGCCCGCTTACAGGGACAGGCAACAATCAGCCCCAGCATTTT.

This sequence joins TRBV11-2 and TRBJ1-4; D is perhaps TRBD1 (5 bases). The CDR3 is 15 amino acids. Trimming cost V 5 bases and J 2 bases, with 12 bases left between them. Germline loops: CDR1 SGHAT, CDR2 FQNNGV. The CDR3 loop reads CASSDFGGTNEKLFF. The CDR3 DNA reads TGTGCCAGCAGCGATTTCGGGGGGACTAATGAAAAACTGTTTTTT.

The J gene is TRBJ2-5, the V gene TRBV4-1; TRBD1 agrees at 12 bases. The germline V gene encodes CDR1 MGHRA and CDR2 YSYEKL. The CDR3 is 14 residues long. The J segment lost 11 bases and the V segment lost 4 bases, leaving 8 bases of the junction unmatched. The CDR3 DNA is TGCGCCAGCAGCCCGGGACAGGGGGCGAGAGAGCAGTACTTC. Translated: CASSPGQGAREQYF.

This chain connects TRBV7-8 to TRBJ2-3; 8 nucleotides match TRBD2. Losses at the gene ends were 3 bases for V and 1 base for J; bases not matched to a gene: 9. CDR1 is SGHVS and CDR2 is FQNEAQ in the germline V gene. CDR3 length: 17 amino acids. Here the CDR3 reads CASSLRDGRDRTDTQYF. The CDR3 nucleotides are TGTGCCAGCAGCTTGCGGGACGGGAGGGATCGCACAGATACGCAGTATTTT.

CDR3 protein: CASSPRGTSGKEKQFF. The CDR3 DNA is TGCGCCAGCAGCCCCCGAGGAACTAGCGGGAAGGAGAAGCAGTTCTTC. The gene calls are TRBV5-1 and TRBJ2-1, with TRBD2 matching 10 bases. V was pared by 4 bases and J by 11 bases, with 15 bases of the junction left unmatched. CDR3 size: 16 residues. Per germline, CDR1 SGHRS and CDR2 YFSETQ. The whole variable domain, filled in from reference TRBV5-1 and TRBJ2-1, reads KAGVTQTPRYLIKTRGQQVTLSCSPISGHRSVSWYQQTPGQGLQFLFEYFSETQRNKGNFPGRFSGRQFSNSRSEMNVSTLELGDSALYLCASSPRGTSGKEKQFFGPGTRLTVL.

The chain recombines TRBV9 with TRBJ2-3; the match to TRBD2 covers 12 bases. The length of the CDR3 is 17 residues. The V gene's germline CDR1 is SGDLS and CDR2 YYNGEE. Trimming cost V 5 bases and J 6 bases; bases outside gene matches: 13. CDR3 residues: CASRRRPSGTSGDTQYF. CDR3 bases: TGTGCCAGCAGGAGAAGGCCATCCGGGACTAGCGGGGATACGCAGTATTTT. The whole variable domain, filled in from reference TRBV9 and TRBJ2-3, reads DSGVTQTPKHLITATGQRVTLRCSPRSGDLSVYWYQQSLDQGLQFLIQYYNGEERAKGNILERFSAQQFPDLHSELNLSSLELGDSALYFCASRRRPSGTSGDTQYFGPGTRLTVL.

As concerns this clone: Other DNA variants within this sample encode the same CDR3. This chain uses TRBV7-3 with TRBJ1-5; D not resolved. This CDR3 has 13 amino acids. Germline lookup yields CDR1 SGHTA and CDR2 FQGTGA. The ends were cut back, 2 bases at V and 3 bases at J, with 5 bases in the middle. The CDR3 loop is CASSLGPNQPQHF. DNA of the CDR3: TGTGCCAGCAGCTTAGGCCCCAATCAGCCCCAGCATTTT.

The J gene is TRBJ2-7, the V gene TRBV5-1; 7 positions agree with TRBD1. This CDR3 has 15 amino acids. Losses at the gene ends were 3 bases for V and 0 bases for J; bases not matched to a gene: 6. Germline V gives CDR1 SGHRS, CDR2 YFSETQ. The CDR3 DNA reads as TGCGCCAGCAGCTGGACCGGGACAGACTCCTACGAGCAGTACTTC. Translation: CASSWTGTDSYEQYF.

The rearrangement links TRBV18 to TRBJ2-7; D possibly corresponds to TRBD2 (6 bases). Between the trimmed V and J ends, which lost 0 bases and 0 bases, there was a span of 9 bases. The length of the CDR3 is 15 residues. The germline CDR1 and CDR2 sequences are KGHSH and LQKENI. In DNA, the CDR3 is TGTGCCAGCTCACCACCGGCGGGGAGCTCCTACGAGCAGTACTTC. This gives the protein CASSPPAGSSYEQYF.

The chain employs TRBV7-9 and TRBJ2-1, with 9 bases that match TRBD2. The V segment lost 1 base and the J segment 6 bases; nucleotides outside the gene matches: 4. Germline CDR1 reads SEHNR; CDR2 reads FQNEAQ (reference sequence). The CDR3 runs 15 residues. CDR3 in DNA: TGTGCCAGCAGCTTAGTTAGCGGGAGCATCAATGAGCAGTTCTTC. Protein sequence: CASSLVSGSINEQFF.

The V call is TRBV4-1, the J call TRBJ2-3; either TRBD1 or TRBD2 may fit D (5 bases each). Germline V gives CDR1 MGHRA, CDR2 YSYEKL. The CDR3 is made up of 14 amino acids. V lost 3 bases and J lost 6, with 13 bases in between. The CDR3 nucleotides are TGCGCCAGCAGCCACGTTACTAGGGGCGATACGCAGTATTTT. Protein: CASSHVTRGDTQYF.

This chain joins TRBV7-9 and TRBJ2-1; 9 bases agree with TRBD2. V was pared by 5 bases and J by 2 bases, with 7 bases of the junction left unmatched. Germline V gene sequence: CDR1 SEHNR, CDR2 FQNEAQ (reference sequence). The CDR3 has 16 residues. CDR3 in amino acids: CASSPGLAIPYNEQFF. CDR3 sequence (DNA): TGTGCCAGCAGCCCCGGACTAGCGATACCCTACAATGAGCAGTTCTTC.

The chain joins TRBV15 to TRBJ2-1, with D possibly being TRBD1 or TRBD2 (5 bases each). Germline lookup yields CDR1 LNHNV and CDR2 YYDKDF (reference sequence). The CDR3 consists of 18 residues. Trimming stripped 1 base from V and 2 bases from J, with 18 bases between. The CDR3 protein is CATSRVVGRALTYNEQFF. The CDR3 region has the DNA TGTGCCACCAGCAGAGTTGTGGGACGAGCTTTAACCTACAATGAGCAGTTCTTC.

The rearrangement uses TRBV7-9 and TRBJ2-3; 12 bases match TRBD2. The CDR3 length is 16 residues. Germline values: CDR1 SEHNR, CDR2 FQNEAQ (reference sequence). V was clipped by 5 bases and J by 4 bases; unmatched bases: 7. Here the CDR3 reads CASSAWGLAGSDTQYF. DNA for the CDR3: TGTGCCAGCAGCGCATGGGGACTAGCGGGTTCAGATACGCAGTATTTT.

The rearrangement links TRBV6-6 to TRBJ1-3, with D unresolved. CDR1 and CDR2 from the germline V gene are MNHNY and SVGAGI (reference sequence). V lost 5 bases to trimming and J lost 4 bases, with 9 bases between them. CDR3 length: 13 amino acids. The CDR3 DNA sequence: TGTGCCAGCAGTCCAGGAGAGGGAAACACCATATATTTT. The encoded protein is CASSPGEGNTIYF.

The V gene is TRBV6-5, the J gene TRBJ2-2; TRBD1 matches 8 bases. Germline CDR1 is MNHEY and CDR2 is SVGAGI. The ends lost 4 bases at V and 0 bases at J; junction bases unmatched: 1. The CDR3 is made up of 15 amino acids. The CDR3 loop is CASSWDRPNTGELFF. The CDR3 DNA sequence: TGTGCCAGCAGTTGGGACAGGCCGAACACCGGGGAGCTGTTTTTT.

This clone came up a few times. This chain connects TRBV19 to TRBJ1-1; D perhaps matches TRBD1 (6 bases). The CDR3 consists of 13 residues. V gave up 6 bases and J gave up 3 bases, with 11 bases separating them. Germline V gives CDR1 LNHDA, CDR2 SQIVND (reference sequence). CDR3 sequence: CASSEGGHTEAFF. CDR3 coding DNA: TGTGCCAGTAGCGAGGGGGGTCACACTGAAGCTTTCTTT. The full variable domain, with the rest looked up from reference TRBV19 and TRBJ1-1, is DGGITQSPKYLFRKEGQNVTLSCEQNLNHDAMYWYRQDPGQGLRLIYYSQIVNDFQKGDIAEGYSVSREKKESFPLTVTSAQKNPTAFYLCASSEGGHTEAFFGQGTRLTVV.